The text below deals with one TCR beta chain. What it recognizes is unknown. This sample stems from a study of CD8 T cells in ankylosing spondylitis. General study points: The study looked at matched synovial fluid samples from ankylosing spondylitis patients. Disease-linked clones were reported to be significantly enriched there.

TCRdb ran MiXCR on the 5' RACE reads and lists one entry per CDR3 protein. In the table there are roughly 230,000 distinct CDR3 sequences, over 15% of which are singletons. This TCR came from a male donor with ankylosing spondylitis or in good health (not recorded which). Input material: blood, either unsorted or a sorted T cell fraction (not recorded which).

CDR3 nucleotides: TGCAGCGGAACCGGGACAGGGATCCAAGAGACCCAGTACTTC. It translates to CSGTGTGIQETQYF. The rearrangement links TRBV29-1 to TRBJ2-5; 9 positions match TRBD1. Germline assignment: CDR1 SQVTM and CDR2 ANQGSEA. This CDR3 has 14 residues. Germline trimming cut 7 bases from V and 1 base from J; bases unmatched to any gene: 7.